Listed below are T cell receptor beta chains from one sample, sequenced in a study of cytomegalovirus exposure and HLA in healthy donors. Sequenced by immunoSEQ multiplex PCR; TCRdb stores in-frame clones only, minus some. This table has 95,000 to 150,000 clones, roughly 74% appearing once. Sequenced sample: PBMCs. The receptor set was obtained from a woman aged 50 to 60 in good health and CMV-seropositive. Both conserved end residues are part of each CDR3. The D gene is left open where the match is weak. A clone size is listed for some rows: how often the clone was seen (once, few, many), or a class if it is expanded.

TRBV5-4	TRBJ2-2	TRBD1	NA	TGTGCCAGCAACAGACAGGGGGCCTCCGGGGAGCTGTTTTTT	CASNRQGASGELFF
TRBV7-2	TRBJ1-5	NA	NA	TGTGCCAGCAGCTCGCTTCGGGATCAGCCCCAGCATTTT	CASSSLRDQPQHF
TRBV19	TRBJ2-5	TRBD2	NA	TGTGCCAGTAGCGTCGGGAGGCTCGAGACCCAGTACTTC	CASSVGRLETQYF
TRBV5-4	TRBJ2-5	TRBD1	NA	TGTGCCAGCAGCTTGGCAGGGGGAGAGACCCAGTACTTC	CASSLAGGETQYF
TRBV9	TRBJ2-7	NA	many	TGTGCCAGCAGCGTAGAGGCCGGAGCTTCATACGAGCAGTACTTC	CASSVEAGASYEQYF
TRBV7-8	TRBJ2-2	NA	NA	TGTGCCAGCAGCAAGGGAGTCGGGGAGCTGTTTTTT	CASSKGVGELFF
TRBV11-1	TRBJ2-5	TRBD2	NA	TGTGCCAGCAGCTTAGAGGGCGGGGGAGAGACCCAGTACTTC	CASSLEGGGETQYF
TRBV13	TRBJ2-7	NA	NA	TGTGCCAGCAGCTCGGCGGGGCTCTCCTACGAGCAGTACTTC	CASSSAGLSYEQYF
TRBV7-9	TRBJ2-5	TRBD2	NA	TGTGCCAGCAGCTTCTCGGGGGGTGGGGAGACCCAGTACTTC	CASSFSGGGETQYF
TRBV19	TRBJ1-1	NA	NA	TGTGCCATATCCTTGGCGAACACTGAAGCTTTCTTT	CAISLANTEAFF
TRBV29-1	TRBJ1-1	NA	few	TGCAGCGTCGAAAGACAGCAAGAAGCTTTCTTT	CSVERQQEAFF
TRBV5-1	TRBJ2-5	TRBD2	once	TGCGCCAGCAGCTGGTCTAGCGGGGGATATTACCAAGAGACCCAGTACTTC	CASSWSSGGYYQETQYF
TRBV11-2	TRBJ2-7	TRBD1	NA	TGTGCCAGCAGCTTAGGGACCGGGACAGTATACGAGCAGTACTTC	CASSLGTGTVYEQYF
TRBV5-4	TRBJ2-1	TRBD1	NA	TGTGCCAGCAGCCGGGACAGGGGTTCCTACAATGAGCAGTTCTTC	CASSRDRGSYNEQFF
TRBV7-2	TRBJ2-7	NA	NA	TGTGCCAGCAGCCCCCGGAGTGGCTCCTACGAGCAGTACTTC	CASSPRSGSYEQYF
TRBV10-3	TRBJ2-5	NA	NA	TGTGCCATCAGTGAAGGGCTAGCGAACCGAGAGACCCAGTACTTC	CAISEGLANRETQYF
TRBV29-1	TRBJ2-7	TRBD2	NA	TGCAGCGTTCAAGCCCGGGCTAGCGGGGACTACGAGCAGTACTTC	CSVQARASGDYEQYF
TRBV6-5	TRBJ2-7	NA	NA	TGTGCCAGCAGTTACTCTGCTAGCCGCGGCGGCGAGCAGTACTTC	CASSYSASRGGEQYF
TRBV5-6	TRBJ1-2	NA	NA	TGTGCCAGCAGTCAACAGGGCTTTGGTAGCTACACCTTC	CASSQQGFGSYTF
TRBV6-5	TRBJ1-2	NA	NA	TGTGCCAGCAGTTACGTCGGCGGCGGCTACACCTTC	CASSYVGGGYTF
TRBV5-8	TRBJ1-5	NA	few	TGTGCCAGCAGCTTGCAGGGCGGACGGCTCAATCAGCCCCAGCATTTT	CASSLQGGRLNQPQHF
TRBV5-1	TRBJ2-7	NA	NA	TGCGCCAGCAGCTTCCGAACTCCGGGACAAGGCTACGAGCAGTACTTC	CASSFRTPGQGYEQYF
TRBV6-1	TRBJ1-6	TRBD1	NA	TGTGCCAGCAGCCAGGACAGGGCCTATTCACCCCTCCACTTT	CASSQDRAYSPLHF
TRBV29-1	TRBJ2-7	NA	NA	TGCAGCGTCGTCCGGGACATAACTACGGGCGAGCAGTACTTC	CSVVRDITTGEQYF
TRBV5-8	TRBJ2-3	NA	NA	TGTGCCAGCAGCTGGGCGGGTACTCGAACAGATACGCAGTATTTT	CASSWAGTRTDTQYF
TRBV20-1	TRBJ1-2	NA	NA	TGCAGTGCCCAGCTAGACTATGGCTACACCTTC	CSAQLDYGYTF
TRBV27	TRBJ1-5	TRBD1	NA	TGTGCCAGCAGTCCAACCCGGGACAGGATCCGGCAGCCCCAGCATTTT	CASSPTRDRIRQPQHF
TRBV6-5	TRBJ2-7	NA	few	TGTGCCAGCAGTTACTCGTACAGCTACGAGCAGTACTTC	CASSYSYSYEQYF
TRBV29-1	TRBJ1-4	TRBD1	NA	TGCAGCGTTACCGGGACAGGTGCAACTAATGAAAAACTGTTTTTT	CSVTGTGATNEKLFF
TRBV7-2	TRBJ2-7	NA	NA	TGTGCCAGCAGCAGGACGGATTTCCAGGGGGGCGAGCAGTACTTC	CASSRTDFQGGEQYF
TRBV30	TRBJ2-1	NA	once	TGTGCCTGGAGCCCAGAAGCGAGTTACAATGAGCAGTTCTTC	CAWSPEASYNEQFF
TRBV4-1	TRBJ1-5	TRBD1	NA	TGCGCCAGCAGCCAAGGAACCCAGGGGGCGGTTAATCAGCCCCAGCATTTT	CASSQGTQGAVNQPQHF
TRBV7-8	TRBJ2-1	TRBD2	NA	TGTGCCAGCAGCCCCCCGCTCCGACTAGCGCGGTCCTACAATGAGCAGTTCTTC	CASSPPLRLARSYNEQFF
TRBV29-1	TRBJ2-1	NA	NA	TGCAGCGTTGAAGATCGTCGGAGGGGTGACCCGAAACGCAGCTCCTACAATGAGCAGTTCTTC	CSVEDRRRGDPKRSSYNEQFF
TRBV6-6	TRBJ2-7	NA	NA	TGTGCCAGCAGTTACTCGAGAGAATTCTACGAGCAGTACTTC	CASSYSREFYEQYF
TRBV15	TRBJ1-3	TRBD1	few	TGTGCCACCAGCAGACCCAAGGGACAGGGGGCGCACACCATATATTTT	CATSRPKGQGAHTIYF
TRBV5-1	TRBJ1-5	TRBD1	few	TGCGCCAGCAGCTCTTCTAGGGGGCACGGTCAGCCCCAGCATTTT	CASSSSRGHGQPQHF
TRBV27	TRBJ2-7	NA	NA	TGTGCCAGCAGTCGGACACCTTCCTACGAGCAGTACTTC	CASSRTPSYEQYF